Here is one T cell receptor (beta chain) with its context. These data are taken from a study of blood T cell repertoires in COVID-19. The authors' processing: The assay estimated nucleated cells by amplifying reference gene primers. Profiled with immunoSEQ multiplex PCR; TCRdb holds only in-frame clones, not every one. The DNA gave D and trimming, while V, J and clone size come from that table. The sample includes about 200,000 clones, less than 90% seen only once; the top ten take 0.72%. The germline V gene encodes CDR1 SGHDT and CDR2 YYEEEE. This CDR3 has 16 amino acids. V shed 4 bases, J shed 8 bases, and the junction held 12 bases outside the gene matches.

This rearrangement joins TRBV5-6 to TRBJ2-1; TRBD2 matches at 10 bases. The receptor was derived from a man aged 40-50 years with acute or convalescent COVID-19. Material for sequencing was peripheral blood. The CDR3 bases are TGTGCCAGCAGCCCCTACCATAGCGGGAGGCTGCATGAGCAGTTCTTC. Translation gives CASSPYHSGRLHEQFF.